This is a list of T cell receptor beta chains from one sample in a study of T cells after yellow fever vaccination. TCRdb redid the calling of the 5' RACE reads with MiXCR, one entry per CDR3 protein. In the table there are about 26,000 distinct CDR3 sequences, approximately 4.2% of which are singletons. The specimen was PBMCs, either bulk or a sorted T-cell subset (CD4+, CD8+, memory, or dextramer-sorted; not recorded which), collected on the day of the yellow fever booster vaccination. Every receptor here comes from a man between 18 and 29 years old who received the YFV17D yellow fever vaccine. Both conserved end residues are part of each CDR3. Fields, in order: J gene, D gene, V gene, clone size, CDR3 DNA, CDR3 protein. A D gene is named only where the DNA matches it firmly. For some rows the clone size is stated as once, few or many, or as a class when expanded; others skip it.

J gene: TRBJ1-2
D gene: NA
V gene: TRBV7-9
clone size: few
CDR3 DNA: TGTGCCAGCAGCTTACCTTATCCCGGACCCAAGACCTATGGCTACACCTTC
CDR3 protein: CASSLPYPGPKTYGYTF

J gene: TRBJ1-2
D gene: NA
V gene: TRBV12-3/TRBV12-4
clone size: many
CDR3 DNA: TGTGCCAGCCGGACAGACTTCAACTATGGCTACACCTTC
CDR3 protein: CASRTDFNYGYTF

J gene: TRBJ1-2
D gene: NA
V gene: TRBV6-1
clone size: few
CDR3 DNA: TGTGCCAGCAGTATCTCCAGCGGGACAAATTATGGCTACACCTTC
CDR3 protein: CASSISSGTNYGYTF

J gene: TRBJ2-2
D gene: NA
V gene: TRBV6-5
clone size: medium-sized
CDR3 DNA: TGTGCCAGCAGTAGGCGACCTGAAACCGGGGAGCTGTTTTTT
CDR3 protein: CASSRRPETGELFF

J gene: TRBJ1-5
D gene: NA
V gene: TRBV19
clone size: few
CDR3 DNA: TGTGCCAGTAGTTTGACAGGTGCTCACGGGCCCCAGCATTTT
CDR3 protein: CASSLTGAHGPQHF

J gene: TRBJ2-1
D gene: NA
V gene: TRBV19
clone size: NA
CDR3 DNA: TGTGCCAGTCGAAGCGGGGACAGTAAGAGTGAGCAGTTCTTC
CDR3 protein: CASRSGDSKSEQFF

J gene: TRBJ2-2
D gene: TRBD2
V gene: TRBV28
clone size: many
CDR3 DNA: TGTGCCAGCGGGGGGGGTGCCGGGGAGCTGTTTTTT
CDR3 protein: CASGGGAGELFF

J gene: TRBJ2-1
D gene: NA
V gene: TRBV7-9
clone size: NA
CDR3 DNA: TGTGCCAGCAGCTTAGGGATGGGATCCTACAATGAGCAGTTCTTC
CDR3 protein: CASSLGMGSYNEQFF

J gene: TRBJ2-4
D gene: NA
V gene: TRBV29-1
clone size: many
CDR3 DNA: TGCAGCGTTGACCTCCTGGGGGACATTCAGTACTTC
CDR3 protein: CSVDLLGDIQYF

J gene: TRBJ2-5
D gene: TRBD2
V gene: TRBV18
clone size: many
CDR3 DNA: TGTGCCAGCTCACCTGGACTAGCATCCCCAGAGACCCAGTACTTC
CDR3 protein: CASSPGLASPETQYF

J gene: TRBJ1-5
D gene: TRBD1
V gene: TRBV7-9
clone size: many
CDR3 DNA: TGTGCCAGCAGCTTGGGACAGTCCAATCAGCCCCAGCATTTT
CDR3 protein: CASSLGQSNQPQHF

J gene: TRBJ1-5
D gene: TRBD1
V gene: TRBV27
clone size: NA
CDR3 DNA: TGTGCCAGCAGTTCAATCAGGGGGAAGGGTCAGCCCCAGCATTTT
CDR3 protein: CASSSIRGKGQPQHF

J gene: TRBJ2-2
D gene: NA
V gene: TRBV11-3
clone size: few
CDR3 DNA: TGTGCCAGCAGCTTTAGCGGCACGAACACCGGGGAGCTGTTTTTT
CDR3 protein: CASSFSGTNTGELFF